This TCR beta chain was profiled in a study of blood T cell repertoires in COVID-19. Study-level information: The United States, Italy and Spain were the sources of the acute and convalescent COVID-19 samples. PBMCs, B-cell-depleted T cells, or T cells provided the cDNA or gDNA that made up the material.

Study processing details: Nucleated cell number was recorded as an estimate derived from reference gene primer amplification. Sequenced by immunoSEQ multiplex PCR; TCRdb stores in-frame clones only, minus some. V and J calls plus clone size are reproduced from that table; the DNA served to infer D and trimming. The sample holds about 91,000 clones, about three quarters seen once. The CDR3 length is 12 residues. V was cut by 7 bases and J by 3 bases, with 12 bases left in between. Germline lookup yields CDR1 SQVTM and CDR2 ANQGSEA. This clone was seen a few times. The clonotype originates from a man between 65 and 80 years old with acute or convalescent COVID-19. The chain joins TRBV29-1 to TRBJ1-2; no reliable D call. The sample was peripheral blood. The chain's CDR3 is CSAKRSDYGYTF. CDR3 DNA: TGCAGCGCTAAAAGGAGCGACTATGGCTACACCTTC. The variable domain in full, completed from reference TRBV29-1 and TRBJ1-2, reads SAVISQKPSRDICQRGTSLTIQCQVDSQVTMMFWYRQQPGQSLTLIATANQGSEATYESGFVIDKFPISRPNLTFSTLTVSNMSPEDSSIYLCSAKRSDYGYTFGSGTRLTVV.